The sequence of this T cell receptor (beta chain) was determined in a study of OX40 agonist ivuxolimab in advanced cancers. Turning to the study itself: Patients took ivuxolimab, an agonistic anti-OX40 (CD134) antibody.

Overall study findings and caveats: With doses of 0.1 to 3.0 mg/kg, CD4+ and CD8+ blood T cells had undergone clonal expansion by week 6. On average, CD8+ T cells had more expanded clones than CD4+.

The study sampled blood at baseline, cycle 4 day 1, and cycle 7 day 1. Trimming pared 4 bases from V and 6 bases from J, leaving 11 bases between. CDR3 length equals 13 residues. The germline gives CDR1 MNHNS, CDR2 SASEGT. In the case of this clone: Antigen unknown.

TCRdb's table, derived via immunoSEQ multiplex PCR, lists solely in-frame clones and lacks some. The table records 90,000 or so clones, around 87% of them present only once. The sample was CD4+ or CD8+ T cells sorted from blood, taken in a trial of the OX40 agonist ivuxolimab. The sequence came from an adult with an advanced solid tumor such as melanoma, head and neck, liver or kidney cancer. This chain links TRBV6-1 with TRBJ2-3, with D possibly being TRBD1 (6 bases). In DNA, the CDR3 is TGTGCCAGCAGTGTCGACCAGGGGGATACGCAGTATTTT. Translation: CASSVDQGDTQYF.